This T cell receptor (beta chain) was sequenced for a study of T cell responses to AZD1222 COVID-19 vaccine. The CDR3 is 14 residues long. V lost 5 bases and J 9 bases, leaving 15 bases between the germline ends. The germline CDR1 and CDR2 sequences are SGDLS and YYNGEE. There are a few counts of this clone. Sequencing used immunoSEQ multiplex PCR; TCRdb keeps in-frame clones, though not all of them. The table includes 100,000 to 150,000 clones, roughly 91% detected once. Sequencing used peripheral blood, obtained 28 days after the second AZD1222 dose. This chain links TRBV9 with TRBJ1-6, with unresolved D. The receptor comes from an adult who received the AZD1222 COVID-19 vaccine. The CDR3 coding sequence is TGTGCCAGCAGTGGAAGTGCGTCGAGTTCACCCCTCCACTTT. Protein sequence: CASSGSASSSPLHF. Full variable domain (outside the CDR3, taken from reference TRBV9 and TRBJ1-6): DSGVTQTPKHLITATGQRVTLRCSPRSGDLSVYWYQQSLDQGLQFLIQYYNGEERAKGNILERFSAQQFPDLHSELNLSSLELGDSALYFCASSGSASSSPLHFGNGTRLTVT.